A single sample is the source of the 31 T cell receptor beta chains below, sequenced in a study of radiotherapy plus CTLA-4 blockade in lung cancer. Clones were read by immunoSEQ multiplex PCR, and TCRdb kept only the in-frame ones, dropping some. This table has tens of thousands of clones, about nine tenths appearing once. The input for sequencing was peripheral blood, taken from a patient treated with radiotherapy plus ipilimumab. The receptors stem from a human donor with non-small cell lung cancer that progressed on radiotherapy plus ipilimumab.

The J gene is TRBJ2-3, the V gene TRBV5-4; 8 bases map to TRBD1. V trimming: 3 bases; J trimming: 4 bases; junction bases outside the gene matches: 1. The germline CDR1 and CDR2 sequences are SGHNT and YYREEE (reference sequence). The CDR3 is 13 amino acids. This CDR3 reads CASSSQGADTQYF. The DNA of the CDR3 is TGTGCCAGCAGCTCACAGGGGGCAGATACGCAGTATTTT.

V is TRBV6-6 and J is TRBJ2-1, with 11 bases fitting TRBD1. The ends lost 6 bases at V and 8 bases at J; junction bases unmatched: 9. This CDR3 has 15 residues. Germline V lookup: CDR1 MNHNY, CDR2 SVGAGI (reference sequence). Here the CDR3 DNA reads TGTGCCAGCAGCCCCGGGACAGGGGGATTCGATGAGCAGTTCTTC. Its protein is CASSPGTGGFDEQFF.

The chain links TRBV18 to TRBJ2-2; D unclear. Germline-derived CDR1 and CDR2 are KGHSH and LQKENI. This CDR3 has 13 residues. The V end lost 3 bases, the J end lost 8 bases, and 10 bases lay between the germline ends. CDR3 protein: CASSPSQPGELFF. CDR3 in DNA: TGTGCCAGCTCACCCAGCCAGCCTGGGGAGCTGTTTTTT.

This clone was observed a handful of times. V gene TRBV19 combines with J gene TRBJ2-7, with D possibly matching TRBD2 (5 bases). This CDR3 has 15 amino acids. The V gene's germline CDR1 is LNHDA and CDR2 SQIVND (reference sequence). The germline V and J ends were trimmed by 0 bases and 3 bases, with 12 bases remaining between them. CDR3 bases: TGTGCCAGTAGTATAGATCAAACTCGGGGCTACGAGCAGTACTTC. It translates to CASSIDQTRGYEQYF.

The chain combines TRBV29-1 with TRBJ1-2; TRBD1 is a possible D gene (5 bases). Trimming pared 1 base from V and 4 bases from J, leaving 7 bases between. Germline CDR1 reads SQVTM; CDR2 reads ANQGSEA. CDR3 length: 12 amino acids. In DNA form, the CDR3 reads TGCAGCGTTGAAGCGGGGCCCTATGGCTACACCTTC. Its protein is CSVEAGPYGYTF.

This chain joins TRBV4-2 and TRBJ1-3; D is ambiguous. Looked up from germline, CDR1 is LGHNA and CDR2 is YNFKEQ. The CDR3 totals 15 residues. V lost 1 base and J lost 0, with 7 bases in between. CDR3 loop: CASSQGSDSGNTIYF. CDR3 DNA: TGTGCCAGCAGCCAAGGGTCAGACTCTGGAAACACCATATATTTT.

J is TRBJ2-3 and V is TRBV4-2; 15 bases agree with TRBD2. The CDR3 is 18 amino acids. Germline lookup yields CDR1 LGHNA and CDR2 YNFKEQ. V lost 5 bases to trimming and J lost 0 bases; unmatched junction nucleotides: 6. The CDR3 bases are TGTGCCAGCAGCTTGACCGGACTAGCGGGGGGGAGCACAGATACGCAGTATTTT. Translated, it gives CASSLTGLAGGSTDTQYF.

The CDR3 region is CATSVPGLNEKLFF. CDR3 bases: TGTGCCACCAGCGTACCGGGGTTGAATGAAAAACTGTTTTTT. The genes are TRBV15 and TRBJ1-4; no reliable D call. CDR1 LNHNV and CDR2 YYDKDF come from the germline V gene (reference sequence). This CDR3 comprises 14 residues. Trimming cost V 5 bases and J 5 bases, with 12 bases left between them.

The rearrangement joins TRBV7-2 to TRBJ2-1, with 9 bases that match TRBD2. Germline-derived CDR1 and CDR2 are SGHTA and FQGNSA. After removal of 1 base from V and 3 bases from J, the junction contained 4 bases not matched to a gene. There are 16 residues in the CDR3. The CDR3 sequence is CASSLGGLARYNEQFF. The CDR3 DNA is TGTGCCAGCAGCTTAGGAGGACTAGCGCGCTACAATGAGCAGTTCTTC.

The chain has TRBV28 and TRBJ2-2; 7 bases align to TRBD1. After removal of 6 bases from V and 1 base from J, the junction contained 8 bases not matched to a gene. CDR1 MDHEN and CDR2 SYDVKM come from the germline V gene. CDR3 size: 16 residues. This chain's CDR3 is CASRFTGTENTGELFF. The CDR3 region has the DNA TGTGCCAGCAGATTTACCGGGACAGAGAACACCGGGGAGCTGTTTTTT.

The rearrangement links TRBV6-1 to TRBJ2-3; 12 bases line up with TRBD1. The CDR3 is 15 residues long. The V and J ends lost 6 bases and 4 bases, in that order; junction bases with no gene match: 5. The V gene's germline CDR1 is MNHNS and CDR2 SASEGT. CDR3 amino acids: CASSSRDRGPDTQYF. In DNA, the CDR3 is TGTGCCAGCAGCTCCCGGGACAGGGGGCCAGATACGCAGTATTTT.

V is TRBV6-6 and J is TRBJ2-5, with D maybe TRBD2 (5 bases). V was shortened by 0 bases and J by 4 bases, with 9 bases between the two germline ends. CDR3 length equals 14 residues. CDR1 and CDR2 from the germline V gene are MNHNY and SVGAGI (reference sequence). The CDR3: CASSYSSAGETQYF. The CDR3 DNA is TGTGCCAGCAGTTACTCGAGTGCGGGAGAGACCCAGTACTTC.

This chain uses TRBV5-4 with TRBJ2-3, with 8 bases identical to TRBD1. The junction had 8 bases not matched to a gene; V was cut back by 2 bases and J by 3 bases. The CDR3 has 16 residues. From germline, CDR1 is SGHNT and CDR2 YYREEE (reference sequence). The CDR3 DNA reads TGTGCCAGCAGCTTCTTGACAGGGGCCCTGACAGATACGCAGTATTTT. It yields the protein CASSFLTGALTDTQYF.

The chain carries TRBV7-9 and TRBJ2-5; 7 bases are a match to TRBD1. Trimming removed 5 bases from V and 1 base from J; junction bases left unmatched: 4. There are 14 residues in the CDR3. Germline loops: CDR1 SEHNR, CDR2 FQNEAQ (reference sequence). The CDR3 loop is CASSPGQSQETQYF. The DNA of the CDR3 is TGTGCCAGCAGCCCGGGACAGTCCCAAGAGACCCAGTACTTC.

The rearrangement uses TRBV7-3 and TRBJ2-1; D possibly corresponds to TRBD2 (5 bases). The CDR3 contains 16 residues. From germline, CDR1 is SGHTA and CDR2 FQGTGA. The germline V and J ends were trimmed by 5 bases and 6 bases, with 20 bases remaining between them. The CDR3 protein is CASSPSGGPGANEQFF. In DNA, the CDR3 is TGTGCCAGCAGCCCTTCGGGCGGGCCAGGCGCCAATGAGCAGTTCTTC.

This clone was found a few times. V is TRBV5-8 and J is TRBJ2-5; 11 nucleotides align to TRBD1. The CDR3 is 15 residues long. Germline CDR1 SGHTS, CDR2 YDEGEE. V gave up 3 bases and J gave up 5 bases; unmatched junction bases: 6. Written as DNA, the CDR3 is TGTGCCAGCAGCTCAAGGACAGGGGGCGAGGAGACCCAGTACTTC. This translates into CASSSRTGGEETQYF.

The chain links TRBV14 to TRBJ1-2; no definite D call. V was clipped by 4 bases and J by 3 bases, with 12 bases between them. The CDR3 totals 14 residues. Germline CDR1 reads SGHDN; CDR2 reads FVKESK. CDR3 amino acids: CASSRGGDYYGYTF. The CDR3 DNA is TGTGCCAGCAGCCGCGGCGGAGACTACTATGGCTACACCTTC.

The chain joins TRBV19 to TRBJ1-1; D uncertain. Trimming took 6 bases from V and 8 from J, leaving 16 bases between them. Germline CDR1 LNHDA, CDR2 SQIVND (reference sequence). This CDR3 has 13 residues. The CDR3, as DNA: TGTGCCAGTAGCACGGGGTCCGTCAAAGAAGCTTTCTTT. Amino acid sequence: CASSTGSVKEAFF. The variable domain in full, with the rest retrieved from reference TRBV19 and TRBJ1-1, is DGGITQSPKYLFRKEGQNVTLSCEQNLNHDAMYWYRQDPGQGLRLIYYSQIVNDFQKGDIAEGYSVSREKKESFPLTVTSAQKNPTAFYLCASSTGSVKEAFFGQGTRLTVV.

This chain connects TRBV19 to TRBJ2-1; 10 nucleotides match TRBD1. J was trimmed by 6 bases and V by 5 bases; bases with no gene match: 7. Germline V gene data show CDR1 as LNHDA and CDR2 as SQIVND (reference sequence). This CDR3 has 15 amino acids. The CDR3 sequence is CASSSGTGAINEQFF. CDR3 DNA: TGTGCCAGTAGTTCGGGGACAGGGGCGATCAATGAGCAGTTCTTC.

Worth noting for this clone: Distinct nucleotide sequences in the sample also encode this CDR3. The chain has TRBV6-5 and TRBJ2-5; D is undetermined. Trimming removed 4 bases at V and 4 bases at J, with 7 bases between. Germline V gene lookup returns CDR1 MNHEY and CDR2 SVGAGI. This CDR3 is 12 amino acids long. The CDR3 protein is CASSSWGETQYF. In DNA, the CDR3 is TGTGCCAGCAGTTCTTGGGGAGAGACCCAGTACTTC.

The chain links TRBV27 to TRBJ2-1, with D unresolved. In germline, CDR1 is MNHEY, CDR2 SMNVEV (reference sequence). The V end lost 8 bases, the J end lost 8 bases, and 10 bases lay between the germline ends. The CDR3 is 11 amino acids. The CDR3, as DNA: TGTGCCAGCCGATCTTTGGATGAGCAGTTCTTC. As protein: CASRSLDEQFF.

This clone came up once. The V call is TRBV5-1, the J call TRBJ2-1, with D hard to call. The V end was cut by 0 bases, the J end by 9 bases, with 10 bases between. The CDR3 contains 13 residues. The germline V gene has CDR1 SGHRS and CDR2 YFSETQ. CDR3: CASSLAAGFEQFF. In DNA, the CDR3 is TGCGCCAGCAGCTTGGCCGCTGGGTTTGAGCAGTTCTTC.

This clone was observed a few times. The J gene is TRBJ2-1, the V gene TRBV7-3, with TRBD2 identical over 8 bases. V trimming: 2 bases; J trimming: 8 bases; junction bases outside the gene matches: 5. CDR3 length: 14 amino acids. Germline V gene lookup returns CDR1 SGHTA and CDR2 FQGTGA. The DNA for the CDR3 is TGTGCCAGCAGCTTAGCGGGAGGTCAGGATGAGCAGTTCTTC. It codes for CASSLAGGQDEQFF.

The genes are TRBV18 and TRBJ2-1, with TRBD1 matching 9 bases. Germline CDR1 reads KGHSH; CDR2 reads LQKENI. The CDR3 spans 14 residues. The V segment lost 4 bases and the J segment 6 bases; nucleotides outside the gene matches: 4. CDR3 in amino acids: CASSLGDRANEQFF. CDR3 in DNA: TGTGCCAGCTCACTGGGGGACAGGGCCAATGAGCAGTTCTTC.

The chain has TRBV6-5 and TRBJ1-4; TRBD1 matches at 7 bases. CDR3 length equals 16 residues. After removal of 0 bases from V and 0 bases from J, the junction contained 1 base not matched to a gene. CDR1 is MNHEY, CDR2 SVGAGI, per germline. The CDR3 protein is CASSYSTGATNEKLFF. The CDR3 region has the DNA TGTGCCAGCAGTTACTCTACAGGGGCAACTAATGAAAAACTGTTTTTT.

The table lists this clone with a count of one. The CDR3 protein is CASSYSSGDSPYEQYF. CDR3 coding DNA: TGTGCCAGCAGCTATTCATCAGGGGACAGTCCCTACGAGCAGTACTTC. The chain is built from TRBV11-2 and TRBJ2-7; 7 nucleotides match TRBD1. Losses at the gene ends were 4 bases for V and 2 bases for J; bases not matched to a gene: 11. The CDR3 has 16 amino acids. Germline CDR1 is SGHAT and CDR2 is FQNNGV.

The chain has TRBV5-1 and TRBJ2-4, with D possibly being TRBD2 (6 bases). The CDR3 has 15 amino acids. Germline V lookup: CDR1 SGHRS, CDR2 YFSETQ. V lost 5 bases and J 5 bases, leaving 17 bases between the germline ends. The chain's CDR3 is CASSKEGGGQNIQYF. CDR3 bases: TGCGCCAGCAGTAAGGAGGGAGGCGGCCAAAACATTCAGTACTTC.

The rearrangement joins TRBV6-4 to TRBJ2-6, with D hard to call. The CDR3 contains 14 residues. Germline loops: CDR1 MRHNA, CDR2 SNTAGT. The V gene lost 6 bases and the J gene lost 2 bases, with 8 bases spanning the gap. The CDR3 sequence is CASSIVAGANVLTF. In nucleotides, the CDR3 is TGTGCCAGCAGCATCGTGGCTGGGGCCAACGTCCTGACTTTC.

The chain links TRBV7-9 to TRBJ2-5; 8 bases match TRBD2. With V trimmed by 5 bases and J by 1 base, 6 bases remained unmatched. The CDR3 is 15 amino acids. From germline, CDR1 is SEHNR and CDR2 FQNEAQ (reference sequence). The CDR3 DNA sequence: TGTGCCAGCAGCCCCGGACTAGCCTTCCAAGAGACCCAGTACTTC. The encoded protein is CASSPGLAFQETQYF.

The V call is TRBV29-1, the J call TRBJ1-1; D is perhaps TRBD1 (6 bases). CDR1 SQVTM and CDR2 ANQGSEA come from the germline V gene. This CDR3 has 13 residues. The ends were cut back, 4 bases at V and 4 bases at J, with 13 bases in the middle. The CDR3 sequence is CSVGGRGGTEAFF. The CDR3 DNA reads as TGCAGCGTTGGCGGCAGGGGTGGCACTGAAGCTTTCTTT.

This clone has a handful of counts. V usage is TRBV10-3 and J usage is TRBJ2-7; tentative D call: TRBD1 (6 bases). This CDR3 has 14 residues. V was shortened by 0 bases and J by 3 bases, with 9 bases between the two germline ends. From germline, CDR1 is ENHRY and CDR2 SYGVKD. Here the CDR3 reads CAISESGQNYEQYF. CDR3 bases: TGTGCCATCAGTGAGTCGGGACAAAACTACGAGCAGTACTTC.